This record concerns one TCR beta chain sequence. The sample comes from a study of OX40 agonist ivuxolimab in advanced cancers. CDR3 length equals 16 residues. Germline CDR1 is SNHLY and CDR2 is FYNNEI. The V end lost 1 base, the J end lost 4 bases, and 16 bases lay between the germline ends. Sequencing used immunoSEQ multiplex PCR; TCRdb keeps in-frame clones, though not all of them. The top ten hold around 10% of the sample, which has tens of thousands of clones, roughly 94% seen once. Cycle 7 day 1, cycle 4 day 1, and baseline were the timepoints at which blood was sampled. The chain has TRBV2 and TRBJ1-1; tentative D call: TRBD1 (5 bases). This specimen consisted of CD4+ or CD8+ T cells sorted from blood, obtained in a trial of the OX40 agonist ivuxolimab. The TCR was taken from an adult with an advanced solid tumor such as melanoma, head and neck, liver or kidney cancer. The CDR3 spells CASSEGVIGTSTEAFF. The CDR3 DNA reads TGTGCCAGCAGTGAAGGGGTTATAGGGACTAGCACTGAAGCTTTCTTT. The full variable domain, rest sourced from reference TRBV2 and TRBJ1-1, is EPEVTQTPSHQVTQMGQEVILRCVPISNHLYFYWYRQILGQKVEFLVSFYNNEISEKSEIFDDQFSVERPDGSNFTLKIRSTKLEDSAMYFCASSEGVIGTSTEAFFGQGTRLTVV.